These T cell receptor beta chains were read from a single sample in a study of control samples from healthy donors and cancer patients. Clones were sequenced by immunoSEQ multiplex PCR, and TCRdb holds only the in-frame ones, with some missing. The profile shows roughly 130,000 clones, under 95% of them singletons. The sequenced sample was PBMCs. These receptors originate from a man aged 50 to 60 with head and neck cancer. Each CDR3 is given without its conserved first and last residue. Fields, in order: CDR3 protein, V gene, J gene, clone size. Rows give clone size only sometimes, using once, few, many, or a class for an expanded clone.

CDR3 protein: ASSQGPRTGYT; V gene: TRBV12-3/TRBV12-4; J gene: TRBJ1-2; clone size: -
CDR3 protein: ASSQSIGLAGAYEQY; V gene: TRBV3-1/TRBV3-2; J gene: TRBJ2-7; clone size: -
CDR3 protein: ARRERTGHNEQF; V gene: TRBV19; J gene: TRBJ2-1; clone size: -
CDR3 protein: ASSPFPTGGNQPQH; V gene: TRBV6-2/TRBV6-3; J gene: TRBJ1-5; clone size: -
CDR3 protein: ASSTSSGLGTQY; V gene: TRBV7-2; J gene: TRBJ2-5; clone size: -
CDR3 protein: ASSLTIPSYEQY; V gene: TRBV7-2; J gene: TRBJ2-7; clone size: -
CDR3 protein: ASSGPGPNTEAF; V gene: TRBV11-2; J gene: TRBJ1-1; clone size: -
CDR3 protein: ASSQDRGYT; V gene: TRBV3-1/TRBV3-2; J gene: TRBJ1-2; clone size: -
CDR3 protein: ASSQDWGGPQPQH; V gene: TRBV3-1/TRBV3-2; J gene: TRBJ1-5; clone size: -
CDR3 protein: ASSLAARSYNSPLH; V gene: TRBV7-6; J gene: TRBJ1-6; clone size: once
CDR3 protein: ASSLTGGDPYEQY; V gene: TRBV7-3; J gene: TRBJ2-7; clone size: -
CDR3 protein: AWTENVEAPLH; V gene: TRBV30; J gene: TRBJ1-6; clone size: few
CDR3 protein: ASSDPAGGHGGELF; V gene: TRBV6-2/TRBV6-3; J gene: TRBJ2-2; clone size: -
CDR3 protein: ASSVAPSMTGDEQF; V gene: TRBV9; J gene: TRBJ2-1; clone size: -
CDR3 protein: SVRPGGSFYEQY; V gene: TRBV29-1; J gene: TRBJ2-7; clone size: -
CDR3 protein: ASSPPDNYNEQF; V gene: TRBV28; J gene: TRBJ2-1; clone size: -
CDR3 protein: ASSLSQNTEAF; V gene: TRBV5-1; J gene: TRBJ1-1; clone size: -
CDR3 protein: ASSPRRTESYGYT; V gene: TRBV18; J gene: TRBJ1-2; clone size: -
CDR3 protein: ASSLEAYYEQY; V gene: TRBV5-1; J gene: TRBJ2-7; clone size: -
CDR3 protein: ASSLRLQDRGQGKLF; V gene: TRBV11-2; J gene: TRBJ1-4; clone size: -
CDR3 protein: ASSLAQANTEAF; V gene: TRBV7-6; J gene: TRBJ1-1; clone size: -
CDR3 protein: ASSPTEGQIEAF; V gene: TRBV2; J gene: TRBJ1-1; clone size: -
CDR3 protein: AISESVAPETQY; V gene: TRBV10-3; J gene: TRBJ2-5; clone size: -
CDR3 protein: ASRLAPGLKAF; V gene: TRBV27; J gene: TRBJ1-1; clone size: -
CDR3 protein: ASRGQGSYNSPLH; V gene: TRBV2; J gene: TRBJ1-6; clone size: -
CDR3 protein: ASSLGRNYGYT; V gene: TRBV11-2; J gene: TRBJ1-2; clone size: -
CDR3 protein: ASSRGGPTDTQY; V gene: TRBV5-1; J gene: TRBJ2-3; clone size: -
CDR3 protein: ASSTSRTVYEQY; V gene: TRBV7-9; J gene: TRBJ2-7; clone size: few
CDR3 protein: AWSVPEGRAAGANVLT; V gene: TRBV30; J gene: TRBJ2-6; clone size: -
CDR3 protein: ASSFSRTYEQY; V gene: TRBV11-1; J gene: TRBJ2-7; clone size: -